This TCR beta chain was captured in a study of T-cell reconstitution after alpha-beta-depleted transplantation in children. Preparing the TCRbeta library involved the use of unique molecular identifiers. MiXCR was run by TCRdb on the PCR reads, yielding one entry per CDR3 protein. The sample carries roughly 790,000 distinct CDR3 sequences, about 16% recorded once. This clonotype has only a few counts. Germline V gives CDR1 LGHDT, CDR2 YNNKEL (reference sequence). V was trimmed by 2 bases and J by 7 bases, leaving 9 bases between them. The CDR3 sequence is 13 residues long. The sequencing here drew on PBMCs, mostly from graft donor cells, taken 360 days after TCRalphabeta/CD19-depleted stem cell transplant. The rearrangement uses TRBV3-1 and TRBJ2-1; no clear D gene. The clonotype comes from a male patient under 18 who had a stem cell transplant for acute lymphoblastic leukemia, so the T cells may come from the graft donor. The CDR3 DNA follows: TGTGCCAGCAGCCAAAGTCGGATAAATGAGCAGTTCTTC. It codes for CASSQSRINEQFF.